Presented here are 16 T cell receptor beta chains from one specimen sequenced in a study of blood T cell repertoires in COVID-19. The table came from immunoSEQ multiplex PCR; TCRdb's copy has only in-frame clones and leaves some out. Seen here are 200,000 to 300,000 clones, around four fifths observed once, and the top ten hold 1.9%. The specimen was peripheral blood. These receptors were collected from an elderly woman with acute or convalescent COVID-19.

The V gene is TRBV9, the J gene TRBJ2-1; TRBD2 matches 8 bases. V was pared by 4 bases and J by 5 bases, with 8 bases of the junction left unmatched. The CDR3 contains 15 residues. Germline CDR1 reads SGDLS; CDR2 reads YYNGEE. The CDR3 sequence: CASSINSGTHNEQFF. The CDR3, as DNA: TGTGCCAGCAGCATCAATAGCGGGACCCACAATGAGCAGTTCTTC.

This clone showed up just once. This CDR3 reads CASSLVGGGVTDTQYF. In nucleotides, the CDR3 is TGCGCCAGCAGCTTGGTGGGTGGAGGGGTCACAGATACGCAGTATTTT. The rearrangement uses TRBV5-1 and TRBJ2-3, with D tentatively TRBD2 (6 bases). Trimming took off 0 bases at V and 2 bases at J, with 13 bases between the two ends. Germline assignment: CDR1 SGHRS and CDR2 YFSETQ. This CDR3 comprises 16 residues.

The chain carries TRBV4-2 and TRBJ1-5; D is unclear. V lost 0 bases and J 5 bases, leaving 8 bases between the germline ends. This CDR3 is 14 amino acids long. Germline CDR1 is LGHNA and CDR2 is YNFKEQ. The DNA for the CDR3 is TGTGCCAGCAGCCAAGATAGCCGGGATCAGCCCCAGCATTTT. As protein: CASSQDSRDQPQHF.

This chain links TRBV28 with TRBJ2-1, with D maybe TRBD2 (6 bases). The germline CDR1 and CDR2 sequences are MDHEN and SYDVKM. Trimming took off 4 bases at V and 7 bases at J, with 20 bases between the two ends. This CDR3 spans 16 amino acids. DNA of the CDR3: TGTGCCAGCAGTTCGCCTGGAGGGAGAGGTAGTAATGAGCAGTTCTTC. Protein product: CASSSPGGRGSNEQFF.

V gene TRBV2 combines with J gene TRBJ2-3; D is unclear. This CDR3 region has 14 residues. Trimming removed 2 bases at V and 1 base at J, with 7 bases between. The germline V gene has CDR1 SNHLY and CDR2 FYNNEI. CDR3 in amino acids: CASSENSGTDTQYF. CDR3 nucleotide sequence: TGTGCCAGCAGTGAAAATTCTGGCACAGATACGCAGTATTTT. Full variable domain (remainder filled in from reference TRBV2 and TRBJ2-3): EPEVTQTPSHQVTQMGQEVILRCVPISNHLYFYWYRQILGQKVEFLVSFYNNEISEKSEIFDDQFSVERPDGSNFTLKIRSTKLEDSAMYFCASSENSGTDTQYFGPGTRLTVL.

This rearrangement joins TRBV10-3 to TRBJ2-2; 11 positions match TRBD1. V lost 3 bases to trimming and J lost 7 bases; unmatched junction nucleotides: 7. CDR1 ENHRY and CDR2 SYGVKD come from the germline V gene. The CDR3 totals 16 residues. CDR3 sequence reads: CAISERGQGAGGELFF. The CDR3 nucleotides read TGTGCCATCAGTGAACGCGGACAGGGGGCTGGCGGGGAGCTGTTTTTT.

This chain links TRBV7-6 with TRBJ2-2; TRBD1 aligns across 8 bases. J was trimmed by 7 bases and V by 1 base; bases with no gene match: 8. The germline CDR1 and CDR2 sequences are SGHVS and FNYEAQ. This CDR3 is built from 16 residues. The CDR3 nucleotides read TGTGCCAGCAGCTTAGGGAGGACAGGGTCCGGCGGGGAGCTGTTTTTT. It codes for CASSLGRTGSGGELFF.

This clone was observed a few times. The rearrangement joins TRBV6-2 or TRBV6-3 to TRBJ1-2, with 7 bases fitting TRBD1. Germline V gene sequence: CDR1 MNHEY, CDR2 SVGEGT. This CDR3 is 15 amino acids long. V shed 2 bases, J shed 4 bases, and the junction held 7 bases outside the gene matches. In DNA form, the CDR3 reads TGTGCCAGCAGTTACGGCGGACAGGCGGGCTATGGCTACACCTTC. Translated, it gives CASSYGGQAGYGYTF.

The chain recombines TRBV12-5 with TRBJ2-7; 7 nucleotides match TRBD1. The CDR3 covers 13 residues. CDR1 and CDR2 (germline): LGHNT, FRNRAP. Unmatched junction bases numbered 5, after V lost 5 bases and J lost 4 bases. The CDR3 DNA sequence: TGTGCTAGTGGTAAGGGACAGAAATACGAGCAGTACTTC. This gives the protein CASGKGQKYEQYF.

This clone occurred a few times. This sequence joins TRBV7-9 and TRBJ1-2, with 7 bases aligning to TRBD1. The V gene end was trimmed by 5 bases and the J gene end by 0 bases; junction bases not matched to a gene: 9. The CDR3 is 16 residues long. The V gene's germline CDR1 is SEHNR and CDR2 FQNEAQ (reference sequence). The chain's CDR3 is CASSPAGTAANYGYTF. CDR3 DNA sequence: TGTGCCAGCAGCCCGGCTGGGACAGCCGCTAACTATGGCTACACCTTC.

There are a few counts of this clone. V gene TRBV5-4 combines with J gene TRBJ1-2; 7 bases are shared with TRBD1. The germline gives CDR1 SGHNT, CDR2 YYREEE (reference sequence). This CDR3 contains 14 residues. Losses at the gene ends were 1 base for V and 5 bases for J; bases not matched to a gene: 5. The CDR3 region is CASSLKGALYGYTF. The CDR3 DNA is TGTGCCAGCAGCTTGAAGGGGGCGCTGTATGGCTACACCTTC.

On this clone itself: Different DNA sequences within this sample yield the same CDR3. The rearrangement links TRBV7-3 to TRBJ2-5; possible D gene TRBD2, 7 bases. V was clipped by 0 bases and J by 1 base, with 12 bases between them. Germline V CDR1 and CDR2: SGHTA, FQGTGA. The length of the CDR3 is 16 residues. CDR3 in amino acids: CASSLTGGAAQETQYF. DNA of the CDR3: TGTGCCAGCAGCTTAACTGGGGGGGCCGCCCAAGAGACCCAGTACTTC.

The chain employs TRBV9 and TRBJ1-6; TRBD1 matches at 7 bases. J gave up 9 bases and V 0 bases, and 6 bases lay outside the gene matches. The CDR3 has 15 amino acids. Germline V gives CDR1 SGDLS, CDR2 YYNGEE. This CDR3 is CASSVGEGGSSPLHF. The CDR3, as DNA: TGTGCCAGCAGCGTAGGGGAAGGGGGCAGTTCACCCCTCCACTTT.

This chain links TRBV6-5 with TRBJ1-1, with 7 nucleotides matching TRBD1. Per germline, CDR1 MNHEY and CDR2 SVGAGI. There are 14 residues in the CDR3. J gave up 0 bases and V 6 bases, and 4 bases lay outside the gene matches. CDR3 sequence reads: CASRGQTMNTEAFF. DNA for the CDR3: TGTGCCAGCAGGGGACAGACCATGAACACTGAAGCTTTCTTT.

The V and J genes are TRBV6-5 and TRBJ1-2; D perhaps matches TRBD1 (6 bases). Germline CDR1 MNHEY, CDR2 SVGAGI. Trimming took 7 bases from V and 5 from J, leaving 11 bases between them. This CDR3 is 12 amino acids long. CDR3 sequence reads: CASTSQGYGYTF. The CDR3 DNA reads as TGTGCCAGCACCTCCCAGGGGTATGGCTACACCTTC.

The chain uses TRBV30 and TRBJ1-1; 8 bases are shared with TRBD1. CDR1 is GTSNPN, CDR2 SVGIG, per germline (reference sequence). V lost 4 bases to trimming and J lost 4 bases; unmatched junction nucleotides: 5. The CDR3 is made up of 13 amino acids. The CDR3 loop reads CAWMRTGGTEAFF. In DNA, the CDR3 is TGTGCCTGGATGCGTACAGGGGGCACTGAAGCTTTCTTT.